The clone carrying this TCR beta chain appeared many times. The antigen remains unidentified. Unique molecular identifiers (one per individual cDNA molecule) were attached. TCRdb redid the calling of the 5' RACE reads with MiXCR, one entry per CDR3 protein. The sample shows approximately 23,000 distinct CDR3 sequences, about 4% of them seen only once. This specimen belongs to a study of early T cells in non-severe SARS-CoV-2 infection. Study at large: Alpha and beta chains were unpaired, from unsorted whole-blood bulk RNA.

Overall study findings and caveats: Private and CD4 specificities were missed by VDJdb matching, which favored anti-spike CD8 responses.

The CDR3 spans 17 residues. The V end was cut by 4 bases, the J end by 7 bases, with 23 bases between. The V call is TRBV12-3 or TRBV12-4, the J call TRBJ2-1; TRBD2 is a possible D gene (6 bases). The clonotype originates from an adult who was a healthcare worker with PCR-confirmed SARS-CoV-2 infection or an uninfected control (not recorded which). Source material: whole blood. As DNA, the CDR3 is TGTGCCAGCAGTTCCAATCAAGGGACTTTTTTCCCGAATGAGCAGTTCTTC. Residues: CASSSNQGTFFPNEQFF.